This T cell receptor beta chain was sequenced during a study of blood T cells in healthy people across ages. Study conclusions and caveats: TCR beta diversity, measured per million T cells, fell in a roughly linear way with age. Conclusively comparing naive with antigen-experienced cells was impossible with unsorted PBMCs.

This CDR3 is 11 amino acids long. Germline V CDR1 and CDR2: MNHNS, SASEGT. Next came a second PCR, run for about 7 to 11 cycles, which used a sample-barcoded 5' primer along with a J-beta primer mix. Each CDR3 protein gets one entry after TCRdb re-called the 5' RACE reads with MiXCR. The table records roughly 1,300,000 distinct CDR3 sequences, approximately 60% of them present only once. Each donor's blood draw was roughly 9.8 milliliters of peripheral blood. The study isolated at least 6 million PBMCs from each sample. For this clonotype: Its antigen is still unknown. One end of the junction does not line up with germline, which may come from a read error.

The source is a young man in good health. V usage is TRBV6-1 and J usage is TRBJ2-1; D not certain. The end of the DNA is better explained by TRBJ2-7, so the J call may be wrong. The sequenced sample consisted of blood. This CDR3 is CANSEVYEQYF. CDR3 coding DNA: TGTGCCAACAGTGAAGTATACGAGCAGTACTTC.